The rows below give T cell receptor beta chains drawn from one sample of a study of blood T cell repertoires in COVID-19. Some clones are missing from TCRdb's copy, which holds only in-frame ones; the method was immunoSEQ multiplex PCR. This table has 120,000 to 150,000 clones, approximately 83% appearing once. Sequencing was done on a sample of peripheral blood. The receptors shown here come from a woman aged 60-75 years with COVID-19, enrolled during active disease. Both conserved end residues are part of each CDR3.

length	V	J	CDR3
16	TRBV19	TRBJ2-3	CASRPRLAPSTDTQYF
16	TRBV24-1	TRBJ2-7	CATSDLPGTAPYEQYF
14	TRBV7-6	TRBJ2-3	CASSSGTRLDTQYF
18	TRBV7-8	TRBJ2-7	CASSLRDRNNYFGYEQYF
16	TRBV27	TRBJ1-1	CASSFSGFFMNTEAFF
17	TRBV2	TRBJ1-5	CASSISRMTGMDQPQHF
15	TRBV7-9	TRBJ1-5	CASSSGQGADQPQHF
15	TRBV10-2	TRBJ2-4	CASSEFAGIKNIQYF
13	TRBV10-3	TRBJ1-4	CAISVQGNEKLFF
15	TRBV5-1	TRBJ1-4	CASSEGQGVWEKLFF
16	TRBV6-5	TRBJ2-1	CASSYGPGGYSNEQFF
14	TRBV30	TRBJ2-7	CAWSGLRGNYEQYF
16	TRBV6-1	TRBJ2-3	CASSEAGTGSTDTQYF
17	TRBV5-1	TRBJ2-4	CASSLANDGTAGDIQYF
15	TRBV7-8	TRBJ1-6	CASSPRKGWESPLHF
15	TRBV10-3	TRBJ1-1	CAISGGQGANTEAFF
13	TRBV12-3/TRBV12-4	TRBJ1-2	CASSWDRGEGYTF
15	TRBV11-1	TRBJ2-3	CASSPWTGTEDTQYF
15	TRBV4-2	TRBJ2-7	CASSQDGGGASEQYF
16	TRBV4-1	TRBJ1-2	CASSSKGGAGDYGYTF